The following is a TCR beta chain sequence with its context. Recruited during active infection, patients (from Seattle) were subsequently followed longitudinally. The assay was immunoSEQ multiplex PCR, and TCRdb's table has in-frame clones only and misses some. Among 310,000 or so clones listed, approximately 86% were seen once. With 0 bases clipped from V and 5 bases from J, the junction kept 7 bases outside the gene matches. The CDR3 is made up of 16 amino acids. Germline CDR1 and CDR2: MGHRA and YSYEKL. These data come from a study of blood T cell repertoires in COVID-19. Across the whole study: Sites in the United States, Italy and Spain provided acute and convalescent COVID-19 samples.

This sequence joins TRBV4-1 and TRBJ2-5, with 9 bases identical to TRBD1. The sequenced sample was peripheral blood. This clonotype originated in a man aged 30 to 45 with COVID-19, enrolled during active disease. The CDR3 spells CASSQDGTGGGETQYF. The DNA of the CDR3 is TGCGCCAGCAGCCAAGACGGAACAGGGGGCGGCGAGACCCAGTACTTC.